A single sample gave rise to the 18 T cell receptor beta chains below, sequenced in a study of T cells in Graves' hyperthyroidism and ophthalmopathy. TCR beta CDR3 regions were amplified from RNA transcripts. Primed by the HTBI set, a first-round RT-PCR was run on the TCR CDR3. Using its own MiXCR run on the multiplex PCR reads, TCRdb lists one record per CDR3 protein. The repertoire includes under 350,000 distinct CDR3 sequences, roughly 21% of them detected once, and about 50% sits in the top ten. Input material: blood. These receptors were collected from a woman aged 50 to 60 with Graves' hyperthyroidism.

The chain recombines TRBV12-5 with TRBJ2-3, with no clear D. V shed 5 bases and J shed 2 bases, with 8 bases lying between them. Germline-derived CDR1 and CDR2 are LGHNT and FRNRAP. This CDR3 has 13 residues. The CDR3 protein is CASGLVNTDTQYF. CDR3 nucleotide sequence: TGTGCTAGTGGTCTTGTTAACACAGATACGCAGTATTTT.

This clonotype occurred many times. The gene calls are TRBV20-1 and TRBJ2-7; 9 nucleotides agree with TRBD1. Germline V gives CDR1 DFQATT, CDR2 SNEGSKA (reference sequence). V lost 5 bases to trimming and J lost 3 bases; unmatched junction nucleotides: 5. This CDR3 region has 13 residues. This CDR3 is CSAYDRGGYEQYF. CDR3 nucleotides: TGCAGTGCTTACGACAGGGGGGGCTACGAGCAGTACTTC.

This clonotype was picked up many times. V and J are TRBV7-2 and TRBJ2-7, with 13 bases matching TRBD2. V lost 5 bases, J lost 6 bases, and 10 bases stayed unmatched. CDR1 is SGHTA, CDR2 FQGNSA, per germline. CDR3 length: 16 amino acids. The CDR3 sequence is CASSQPGTSGKGEQYF. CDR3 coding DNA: TGTGCCAGCAGCCAACCGGGGACTAGCGGGAAAGGCGAGCAGTACTTC. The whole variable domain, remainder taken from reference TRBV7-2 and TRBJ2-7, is GAGVSQSPSNKVTEKGKDVELRCDPISGHTALYWYRQSLGQGLEFLIYFQGNSAPDKSGLPSDRFSAERTGGSVSTLTIQRTQQEDSAVYLCASSQPGTSGKGEQYFGPGTRLTVT.

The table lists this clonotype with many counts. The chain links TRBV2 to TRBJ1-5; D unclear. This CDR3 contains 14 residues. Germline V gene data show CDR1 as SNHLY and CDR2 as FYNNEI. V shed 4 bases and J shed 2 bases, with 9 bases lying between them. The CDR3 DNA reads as TGTGCCAGCAGTGCTGGATACGGCAATCAGCCCCAGCATTTT. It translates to CASSAGYGNQPQHF.

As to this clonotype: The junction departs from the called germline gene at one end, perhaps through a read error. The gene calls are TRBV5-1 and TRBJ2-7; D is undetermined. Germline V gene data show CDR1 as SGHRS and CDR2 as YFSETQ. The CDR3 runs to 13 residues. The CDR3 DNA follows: TGTGCCAGCAGCTTAGTCGAGTCCTACGAGCAGTACTTC. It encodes CASSLVESYEQYF.

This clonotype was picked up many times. The CDR3 loop is CASKGAGGSNQPQHF. CDR3 sequence (DNA): TGTGCCAGCAAAGGGGCAGGGGGCTCTAATCAGCCCCAGCATTTT. The chain links TRBV28 to TRBJ1-5; 8 bases line up with TRBD1. V shed 7 bases, J shed 4 bases, and the junction held 9 bases outside the gene matches. CDR1 MDHEN and CDR2 SYDVKM come from the germline V gene. The CDR3 covers 15 residues.

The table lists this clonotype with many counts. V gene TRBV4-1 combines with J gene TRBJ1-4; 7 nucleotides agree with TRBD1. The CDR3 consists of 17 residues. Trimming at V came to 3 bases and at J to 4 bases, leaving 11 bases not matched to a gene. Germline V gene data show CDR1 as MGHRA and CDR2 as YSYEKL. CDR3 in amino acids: CASSHPGRDRYNEKLFF. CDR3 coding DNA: TGCGCCAGCAGCCATCCGGGTCGGGACAGATATAATGAAAAACTGTTTTTT.

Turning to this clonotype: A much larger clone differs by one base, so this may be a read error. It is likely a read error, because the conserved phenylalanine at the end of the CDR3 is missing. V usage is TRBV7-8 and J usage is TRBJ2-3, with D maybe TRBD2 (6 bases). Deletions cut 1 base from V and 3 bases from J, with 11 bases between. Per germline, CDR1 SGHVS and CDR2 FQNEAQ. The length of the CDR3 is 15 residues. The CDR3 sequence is CASSLGDWQTDTQYL. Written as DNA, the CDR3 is TGTGCCAGCAGCTTAGGGGACTGGCAAACAGATACGCAGTATCTT.

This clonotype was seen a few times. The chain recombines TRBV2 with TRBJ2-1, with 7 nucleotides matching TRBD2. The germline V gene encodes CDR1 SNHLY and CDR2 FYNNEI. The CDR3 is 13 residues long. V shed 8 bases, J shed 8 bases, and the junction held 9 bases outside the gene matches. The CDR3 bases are TGTGCCAGCCGGCGCGGGAGTAGGGATGAGCAGTTCTTC. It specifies CASRRGSRDEQFF. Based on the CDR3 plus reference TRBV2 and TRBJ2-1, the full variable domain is EPEVTQTPSHQVTQMGQEVILRCVPISNHLYFYWYRQILGQKVEFLVSFYNNEISEKSEIFDDQFSVERPDGSNFTLKIRSTKLEDSAMYFCASRRGSRDEQFFGPGTRLTVL.

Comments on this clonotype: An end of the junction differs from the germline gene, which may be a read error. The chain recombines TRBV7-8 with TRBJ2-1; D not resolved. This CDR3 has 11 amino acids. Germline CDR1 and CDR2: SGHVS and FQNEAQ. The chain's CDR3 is CASSAYYEQFF. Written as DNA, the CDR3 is TGTGCCAGCAGCGCCTACTATGAGCAGTTCTTC.

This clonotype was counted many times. The CDR3 nucleotides are TGCGCCAGCAGCTTGGATGTGGGAGTGGACGGGGAGCTGTTTTTT. This codes for CASSLDVGVDGELFF. This chain joins TRBV5-1 and TRBJ2-2; a possible D gene is TRBD2 (5 bases). This CDR3 is built from 15 residues. Trimming shortened V by 0 bases and J by 7 bases, and 13 bases separated the two germline ends. Germline CDR1 SGHRS, CDR2 YFSETQ.

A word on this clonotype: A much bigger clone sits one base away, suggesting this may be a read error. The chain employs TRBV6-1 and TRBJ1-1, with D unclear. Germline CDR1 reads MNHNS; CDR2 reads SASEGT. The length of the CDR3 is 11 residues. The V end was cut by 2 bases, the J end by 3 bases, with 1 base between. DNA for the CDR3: TGTGCCAGCAGTGAATACACTGAAGCTTTCTTT. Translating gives CASSEYTEAFF.

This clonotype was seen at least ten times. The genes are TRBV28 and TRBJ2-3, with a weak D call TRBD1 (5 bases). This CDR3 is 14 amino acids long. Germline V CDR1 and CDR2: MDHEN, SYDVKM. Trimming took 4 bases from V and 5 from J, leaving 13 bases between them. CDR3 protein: CASSSPREGDTQYF. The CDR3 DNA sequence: TGTGCCAGCAGTTCCCCCAGGGAAGGAGATACGCAGTATTTT. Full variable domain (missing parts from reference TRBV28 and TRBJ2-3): DVKVTQSSRYLVKRTGEKVFLECVQDMDHENMFWYRQDPGLGLRLIYFSYDVKMKEKGDIPEGYSVSREKKERFSLILESASTNQTSMYLCASSSPREGDTQYFGPGTRLTVL.

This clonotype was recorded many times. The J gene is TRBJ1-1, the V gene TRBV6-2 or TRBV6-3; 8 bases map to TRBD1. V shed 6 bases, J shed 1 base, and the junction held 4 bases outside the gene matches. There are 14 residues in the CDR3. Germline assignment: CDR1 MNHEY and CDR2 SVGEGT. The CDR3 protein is CASRSGTGNTEAFF. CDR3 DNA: TGTGCCAGCAGATCCGGGACAGGGAACACTGAAGCTTTCTTT.

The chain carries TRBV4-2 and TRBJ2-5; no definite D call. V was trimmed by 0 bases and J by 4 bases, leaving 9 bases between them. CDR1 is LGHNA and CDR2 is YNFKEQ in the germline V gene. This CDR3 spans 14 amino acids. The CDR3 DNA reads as TGTGCCAGCAGCCAAGATCCTGGACCAGAGACCCAGTACTTC. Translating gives CASSQDPGPETQYF.

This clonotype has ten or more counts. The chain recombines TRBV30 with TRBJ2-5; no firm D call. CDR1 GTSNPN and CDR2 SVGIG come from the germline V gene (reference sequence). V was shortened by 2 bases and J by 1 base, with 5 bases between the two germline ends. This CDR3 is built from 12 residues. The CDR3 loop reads CAWSQRQETQYF. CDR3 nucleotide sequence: TGTGCCTGGAGTCAACGCCAAGAGACCCAGTACTTC.

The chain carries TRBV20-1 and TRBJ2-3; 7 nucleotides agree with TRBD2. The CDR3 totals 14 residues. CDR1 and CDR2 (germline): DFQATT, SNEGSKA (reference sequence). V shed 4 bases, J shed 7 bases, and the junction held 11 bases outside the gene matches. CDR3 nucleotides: TGCAGTGCTAAGTTGATGACGGGGGGTTATACGCAGTATTTT. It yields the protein CSAKLMTGGYTQYF.

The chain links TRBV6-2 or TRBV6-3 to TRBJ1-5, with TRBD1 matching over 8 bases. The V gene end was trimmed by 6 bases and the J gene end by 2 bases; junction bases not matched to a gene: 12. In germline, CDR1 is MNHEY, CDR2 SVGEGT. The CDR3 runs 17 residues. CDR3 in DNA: TGTGCCAGCAGGGAAATCAGGGGGCAGATTCGCAATCAGCCCCAGCATTTT. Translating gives CASREIRGQIRNQPQHF.